This TCR beta chain originates from a study of T cells in pancreatic ductal adenocarcinoma. Study-wide findings and caveats: Compared with tumor, blood showed more total productive templates and around 8-fold more clonotypes.

The germline gives CDR1 SGHRS, CDR2 YFSETQ. The CDR3 is 13 amino acids. With 2 bases removed from V and 5 bases from J, the gap between germline ends came to 10 bases. Comment on this clone: The antigen is not known.

The selected patients with pancreatic ductal adenocarcinoma had surgery but no neoadjuvant therapy. Generated by immunoSEQ multiplex PCR, the TCRdb table keeps only in-frame clones and is missing some. This table has approximately 5,000 clones, roughly 88% appearing once. The sequence was collected from a human donor with pancreatic ductal adenocarcinoma. V and J are TRBV5-1 and TRBJ1-1; weak D call: TRBD1 (5 bases). The specimen was pancreatic tumor tissue. CDR3 bases: TGCGCCAGCAGCTTCCAAGGGGAAACTGAAGCTTTCTTT. It yields the protein CASSFQGETEAFF.